This TCR beta chain was obtained from a study of tissue T cells after allogeneic stem cell transplantation. Overall study context: Of the grafts for graft-versus-host disease patients, several were unmodified and three CD34-selected. Study-wide results and caveats: Within patients, tissue anatomy strongly shaped TCR repertoire composition.

Enrolled prospectively were adult allogeneic hematopoietic cell transplant recipients whose graft-versus-host disease was steroid-refractory. Survey-depth TCRbeta CDR3 sequencing reported V/J genes and productive frequencies. Assay: immunoSEQ multiplex PCR; the TCRdb copy retains only in-frame clones and omits some. This table has over a thousand clones, roughly 44% appearing once. For this clone: Its antigen is unknown.

V gave up 3 bases and J gave up 1 base; unmatched junction bases: 9. This CDR3 spans 17 amino acids. CDR1 and CDR2 (germline): LNHDA, SQIVND (reference sequence). This chain joins TRBV19 and TRBJ2-4; 7 bases map to TRBD2. The sequence was collected from a female patient between 35 and 69 years old with steroid-refractory graft-versus-host disease after an allogeneic stem cell transplant. Part of the T cell pool may stem from the graft donor. Sequencing was performed on esophageal tissue, taken at autopsy. The CDR3 loop reads CASSIRGGLVAKNIQYF. For the CDR3, the DNA is TGTGCCAGTAGTATCCGGGGAGGGCTAGTGGCCAAAAACATTCAGTACTTC. The complete variable domain, with remaining parts taken from reference TRBV19 and TRBJ2-4, reads DGGITQSPKYLFRKEGQNVTLSCEQNLNHDAMYWYRQDPGQGLRLIYYSQIVNDFQKGDIAEGYSVSREKKESFPLTVTSAQKNPTAFYLCASSIRGGLVAKNIQYFGAGTRLSVL.